The source of this TCR beta chain is a study of vaccination effects on CD4 cells after COVID-19. Study-level background: Post-vaccine sampling took place a median of 72 days after the second dose. PBMC were cultured at under 2.5 million per well with 8 to 10 IU/ml IL-2 and around 9.2 ug/ml peptides.

In regard to this clone: Its antigen remains unknown.

This CDR3 comprises 14 residues. With 5 bases clipped from V and 3 bases from J, the junction kept 6 bases outside the gene matches. The V gene's germline CDR1 is LNHDA and CDR2 SQIVND (reference sequence). The repertoire was sequenced with immunoSEQ multiplex PCR; TCRdb's copy has only in-frame clones and lacks some. The table lists some 60,000 clones, 78% of them singletons. Upon completion of around eleven days in culture, CD4+ T cells were isolated. Either the BNT162b2 or mRNA-1273 vaccine was given to participants in two doses. The V and J genes are TRBV19 and TRBJ1-1; 7 bases align to TRBD1. Sequencing was performed on CD4+ T cells from PBMCs cultured without peptide, taken after COVID-19 vaccination. This receptor was taken from a human donor who received a COVID-19 vaccine. The DNA for the CDR3 is TGTGCCAGTAGTCCGGGACAGTTGGACACTGAAGCTTTCTTT. Translated: CASSPGQLDTEAFF. Full variable domain (missing parts from reference TRBV19 and TRBJ1-1): DGGITQSPKYLFRKEGQNVTLSCEQNLNHDAMYWYRQDPGQGLRLIYYSQIVNDFQKGDIAEGYSVSREKKESFPLTVTSAQKNPTAFYLCASSPGQLDTEAFFGQGTRLTVV.